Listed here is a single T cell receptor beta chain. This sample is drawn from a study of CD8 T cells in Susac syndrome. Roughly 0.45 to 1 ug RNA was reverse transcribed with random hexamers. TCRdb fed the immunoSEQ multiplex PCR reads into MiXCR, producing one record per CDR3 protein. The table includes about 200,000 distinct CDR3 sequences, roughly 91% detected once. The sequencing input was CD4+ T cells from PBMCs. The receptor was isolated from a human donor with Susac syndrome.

In DNA form, the CDR3 reads TGTGCCAGCAGGATGGGGGGGGTCCACGAGCAGTACTTC. Translated: CASRMGGVHEQYF. The chain carries TRBV12-3 or TRBV12-4 and TRBJ2-7; 7 bases map to TRBD2. The CDR3 runs to 13 residues. With V trimmed by 6 bases and J by 5 bases, 7 bases remained unmatched.